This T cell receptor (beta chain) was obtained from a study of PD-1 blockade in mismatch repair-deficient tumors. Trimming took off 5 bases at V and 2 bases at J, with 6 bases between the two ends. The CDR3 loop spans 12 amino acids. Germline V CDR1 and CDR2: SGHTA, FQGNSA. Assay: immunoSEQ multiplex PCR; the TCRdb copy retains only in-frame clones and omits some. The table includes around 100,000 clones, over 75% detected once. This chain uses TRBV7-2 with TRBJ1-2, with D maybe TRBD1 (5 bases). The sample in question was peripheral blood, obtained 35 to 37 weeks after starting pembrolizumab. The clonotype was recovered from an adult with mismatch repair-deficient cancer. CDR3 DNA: TGTGCCAGCAGCCGGGACAACTATGGCTACACCTTC. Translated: CASSRDNYGYTF.